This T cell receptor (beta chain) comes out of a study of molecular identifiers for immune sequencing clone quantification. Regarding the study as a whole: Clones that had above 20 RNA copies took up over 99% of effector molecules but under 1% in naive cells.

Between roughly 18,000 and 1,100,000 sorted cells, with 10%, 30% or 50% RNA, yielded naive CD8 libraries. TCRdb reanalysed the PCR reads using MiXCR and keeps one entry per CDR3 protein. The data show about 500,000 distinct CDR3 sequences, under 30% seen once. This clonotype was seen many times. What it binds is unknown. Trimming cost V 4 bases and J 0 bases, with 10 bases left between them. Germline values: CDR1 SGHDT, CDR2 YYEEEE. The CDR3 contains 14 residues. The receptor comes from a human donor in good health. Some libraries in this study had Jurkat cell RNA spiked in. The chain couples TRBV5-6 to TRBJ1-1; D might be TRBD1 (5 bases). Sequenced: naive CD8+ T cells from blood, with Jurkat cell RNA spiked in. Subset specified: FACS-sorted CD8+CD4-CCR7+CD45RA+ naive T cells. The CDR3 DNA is TGTGCCAGCAGCCGGGACCGCGTGAACACTGAAGCTTTCTTT. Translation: CASSRDRVNTEAFF.